A selection of T cell receptor beta chains follows, all from one sample in a study of early stage breast cancer tumors. The table came from immunoSEQ multiplex PCR; TCRdb's copy has only in-frame clones and leaves some out. The table shows about 72,000 clones, with roughly 84% occurring only once. Input material: blood. These TCRs come from a person aged 60 to 70 with breast cancer. The CDR3 runs from the conserved cysteine through the conserved F or W. D genes are given only for firm matches. Expanded clones are given a class, and other clones once, few, many or no size at all.

j_call d_call v_call clone_size cdr3_nt cdr3_aa
TRBJ2-7 - TRBV6-4 - TGTGCCATCAACGGGCAGCCGAGCTCCTACGAGCAGTACTTC CAINGQPSSYEQYF
TRBJ2-1 - TRBV18 - TGTGCCAGCTCACCCTCCGACGGGGATGAGCAGTTCTTC CASSPSDGDEQFF
TRBJ2-4 - TRBV2 once TGTGCCAGCAGTTACAGGGACTTTCCCTCCTTC CASSYRDFPSF
TRBJ1-4 - TRBV29-1 - TGCAGCGTTTTTGTTGGGGAAAAACTGTTTTTT CSVFVGEKLFF
TRBJ1-5 - TRBV10-2 - TGCGCCAGCAGTGATCTATGGGGTTTGACAGCGGCGGGGGACGGCAATCAGCCCCAGCATTTT CASSDLWGLTAAGDGNQPQHF
TRBJ1-3 TRBD1 TRBV5-1 - TGCGCCAGCAGCTTGCAGGGGGCTGGAGGAAACACCATATATTTT CASSLQGAGGNTIYF
TRBJ1-2 TRBD1 TRBV7-8 - TGTGCCAGCAGCTTCGACAGGGTGCCCGGTTCTAACTATGGCTACACCTTC CASSFDRVPGSNYGYTF
TRBJ1-4 - TRBV5-5 - TGTGCCAGCAGCTTAGGACCAACTAGGGGTGAGGAACTGTTTTTT CASSLGPTRGEELFF
TRBJ2-3 - TRBV6-6 few TGTGCCAGCTCGAGCCTCACAGATACGCAGTATTTT CASSSLTDTQYF
TRBJ2-2 - TRBV19 few TGTGCCAGTATTGTGCAAAACACCGGGGAGCTGTTTTTT CASIVQNTGELFF
TRBJ2-4 TRBD1 TRBV19 - TGTGCCAGCAGGACAGGGGCAGCCAAAAACATTCAGTACTTC CASRTGAAKNIQYF
TRBJ1-5 TRBD1 TRBV7-8 - TGTGCCAGCGCCCGGACAGGGCCGAGCAATCAGCCCCAGCATTTT CASARTGPSNQPQHF
TRBJ2-1 TRBD2 TRBV19 - TGTGCCAGTAGTATTGGGCTAGCGGGAGGTCTTGAGCAGTTCTTC CASSIGLAGGLEQFF
TRBJ2-1 TRBD2 TRBV6-4 - TGTGCCAGCAGTGACGAAGCGGGAGCCCCCAATGAGCAGTTCTTC CASSDEAGAPNEQFF
TRBJ2-5 TRBD1 TRBV7-3 - TGTGCCAGCAGCCCCGACAGGGAGTCGACCCAGTACTTC CASSPDRESTQYF
TRBJ1-5 - TRBV19 few TGTGCCAGTCAGAGGTGGAATCAGCCCCAGCATTTT CASQRWNQPQHF
TRBJ2-3 TRBD2 TRBV27 - TGTGCCAGCAGTGTAGCGGGGACAGATACGCAGTATTTT CASSVAGTDTQYF
TRBJ1-1 - TRBV7-9 few TGTGCCAGCAGCGTGACAAATGTGGCTTTCTTT CASSVTNVAFF
TRBJ1-1 - TRBV5-1 once TGCGCCAGCAGCTCGGAGGGGGGGAACACTGAAGCTTTCTTT CASSSEGGNTEAFF
TRBJ2-2 TRBD1 TRBV5-4 - TGTGCCAGCAGCAGCTTGCCCTCAGGGGGAGGGGAGCTGTTTTTT CASSSLPSGGGELFF
TRBJ2-5 - TRBV5-1 few TGCGCCAGCAGTCTGTTTCGAGGGGAGACCCAGTACTTC CASSLFRGETQYF
TRBJ2-5 - TRBV9 once TGTGCCAGCAGCGTAGATCACAGTCAAGAGACCCAGTACTTC CASSVDHSQETQYF
TRBJ2-7 - TRBV6-6 - TGTGCCAGCAGGGGGCCCACCTACGAGCAGTACTTC CASRGPTYEQYF
TRBJ1-2 - TRBV19 - TGTGCCAGTAGCCTGACAGCGACCTATGGCTACACCTTC CASSLTATYGYTF
TRBJ2-2 - TRBV5-4 once TGTGCCAGCAGCTATTCTCCTGTGGGGGAGCTGTTTTTT CASSYSPVGELFF
TRBJ1-2 - TRBV5-6 - TGTGCCAGCAGCCCAACCCAGGGGTACCTAGCTAACTATGGCTACACCTTC CASSPTQGYLANYGYTF
TRBJ1-2 - TRBV7-9 - TGTGCCAGCAGCTTATCGGACAGTCCTAACTATGGCTACACCTTC CASSLSDSPNYGYTF
TRBJ2-5 TRBD1 TRBV2 - TGTGCCAGCAGTGGGACAGGCCAAGAGACCCAGTACTTC CASSGTGQETQYF
TRBJ1-1 - TRBV28 - TGTGCCAGCAGTTTGGTCCACGGGGAAAGAGACGAAGCTTTCTTT CASSLVHGERDEAFF
TRBJ2-1 TRBD1 TRBV5-1 - TGCGCCAGCGCGTGGGACAGTGTCCTTTACAATGAGCAGTTCTTC CASAWDSVLYNEQFF
TRBJ1-5 TRBD1 TRBV5-1 - TGCGCCAGCAGCCTTTCGGGACAGAGCAATCAGCCCCAGCATTTT CASSLSGQSNQPQHF